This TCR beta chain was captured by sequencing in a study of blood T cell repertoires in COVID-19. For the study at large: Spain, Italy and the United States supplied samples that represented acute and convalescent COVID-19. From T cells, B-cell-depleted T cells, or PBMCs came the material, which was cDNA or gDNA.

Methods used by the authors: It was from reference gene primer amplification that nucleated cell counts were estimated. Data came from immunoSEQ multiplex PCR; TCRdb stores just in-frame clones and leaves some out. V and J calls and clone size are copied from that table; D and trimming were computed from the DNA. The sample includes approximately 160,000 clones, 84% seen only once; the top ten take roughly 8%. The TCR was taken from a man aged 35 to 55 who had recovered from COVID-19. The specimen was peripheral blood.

CDR3 region: CASSHGGARAGANVLTF. The CDR3 coding sequence is TGTGCCAGCAGCCATGGGGGGGCAAGGGCTGGGGCCAACGTCCTGACTTTC. The V and J genes are TRBV13 and TRBJ2-6; D perhaps matches TRBD2 (7 bases). The CDR3 runs to 17 residues. Germline values: CDR1 PRHDT, CDR2 FYEKMQ (reference sequence). With 5 bases removed from V and 2 bases from J, the gap between germline ends came to 16 bases. Full variable domain (missing parts from reference TRBV13 and TRBJ2-6): AAGVIQSPRHLIKEKRETATLKCYPIPRHDTVYWYQQGPGQDPQFLISFYEKMQSDKGSIPDRFSAQQFSDYHSELNMSSLELGDSALYFCASSHGGARAGANVLTFGAGSRLTVL.